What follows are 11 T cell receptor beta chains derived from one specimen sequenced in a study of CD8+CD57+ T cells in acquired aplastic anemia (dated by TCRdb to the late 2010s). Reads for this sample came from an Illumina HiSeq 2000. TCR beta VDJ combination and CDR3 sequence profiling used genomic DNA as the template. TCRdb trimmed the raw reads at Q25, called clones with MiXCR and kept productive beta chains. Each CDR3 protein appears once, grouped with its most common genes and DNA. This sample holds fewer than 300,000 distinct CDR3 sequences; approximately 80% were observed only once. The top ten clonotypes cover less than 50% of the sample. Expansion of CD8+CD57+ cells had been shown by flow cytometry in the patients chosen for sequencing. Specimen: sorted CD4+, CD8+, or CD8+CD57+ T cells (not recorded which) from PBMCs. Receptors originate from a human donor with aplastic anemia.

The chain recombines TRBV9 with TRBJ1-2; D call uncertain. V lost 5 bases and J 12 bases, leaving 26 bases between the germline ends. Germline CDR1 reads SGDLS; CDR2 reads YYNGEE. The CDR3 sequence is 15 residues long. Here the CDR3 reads CASSVEAGNTGEHTF. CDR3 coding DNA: TGTGCCAGCAGTGTTGAAGCGGGGAACACCGGGGAGCACACCTTC.

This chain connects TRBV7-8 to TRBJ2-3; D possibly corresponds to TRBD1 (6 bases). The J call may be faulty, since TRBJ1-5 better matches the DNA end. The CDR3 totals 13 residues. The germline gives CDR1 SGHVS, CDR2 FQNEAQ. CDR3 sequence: CASGYGGTDNQHF. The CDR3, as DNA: TGTGCCAGCGGGTACGGGGGCACAGATAATCAGCATTTT.

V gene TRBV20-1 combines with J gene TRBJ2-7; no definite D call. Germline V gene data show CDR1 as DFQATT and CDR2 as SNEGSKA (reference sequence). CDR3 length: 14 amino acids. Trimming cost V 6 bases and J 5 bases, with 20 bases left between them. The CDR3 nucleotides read TGCAGTGCCAGTAGTTGGGCACGCAAGAACGAGCAGTACTTC. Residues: CSASSWARKNEQYF.

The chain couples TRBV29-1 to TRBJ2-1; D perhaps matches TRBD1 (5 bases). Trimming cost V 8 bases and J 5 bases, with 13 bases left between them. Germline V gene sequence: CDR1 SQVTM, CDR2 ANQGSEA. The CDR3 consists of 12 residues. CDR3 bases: TGCAGCCCCCAGGGCCTAGACAATGAGCAGTTCTTC. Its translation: CSPQGLDNEQFF.

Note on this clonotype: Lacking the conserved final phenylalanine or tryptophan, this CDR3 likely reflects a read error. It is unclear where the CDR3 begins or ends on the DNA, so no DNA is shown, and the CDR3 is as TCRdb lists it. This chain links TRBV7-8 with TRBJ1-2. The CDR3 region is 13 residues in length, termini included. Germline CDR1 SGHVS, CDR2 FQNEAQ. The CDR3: CASSQGRAPDKQY.

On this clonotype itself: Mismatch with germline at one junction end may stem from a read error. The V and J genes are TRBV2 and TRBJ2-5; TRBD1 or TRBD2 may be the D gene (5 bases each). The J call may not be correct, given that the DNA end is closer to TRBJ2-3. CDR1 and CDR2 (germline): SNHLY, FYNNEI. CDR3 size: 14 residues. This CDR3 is CASERGGREDTQYF. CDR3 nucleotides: TGTGCCAGCGAAAGGGGCGGACGGGAAGATACCCAGTATTTT.

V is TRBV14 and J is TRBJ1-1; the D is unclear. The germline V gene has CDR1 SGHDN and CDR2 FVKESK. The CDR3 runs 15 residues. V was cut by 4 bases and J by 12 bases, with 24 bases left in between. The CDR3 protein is CASSLGQAPTNEPFF. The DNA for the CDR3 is TGTGCCAGCAGCCTAGGTCAGGCACCGACCAACGAGCCTTTCTTT.

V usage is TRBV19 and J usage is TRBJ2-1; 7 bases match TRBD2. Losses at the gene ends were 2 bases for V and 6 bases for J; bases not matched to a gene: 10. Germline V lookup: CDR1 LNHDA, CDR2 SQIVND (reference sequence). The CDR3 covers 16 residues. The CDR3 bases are TGTGCCAGTAGTATAACTCTCGCGGGAGTGGGCAATGAGCAGTTCTTC. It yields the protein CASSITLAGVGNEQFF.

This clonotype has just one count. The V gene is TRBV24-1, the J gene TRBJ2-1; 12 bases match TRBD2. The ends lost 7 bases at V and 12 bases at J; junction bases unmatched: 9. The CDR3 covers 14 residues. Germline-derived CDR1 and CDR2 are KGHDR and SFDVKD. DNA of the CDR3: TGTGCCACCAGGACTAGCGGGGGTCGGGATGCGCAGTTCTTC. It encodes CATRTSGGRDAQFF.

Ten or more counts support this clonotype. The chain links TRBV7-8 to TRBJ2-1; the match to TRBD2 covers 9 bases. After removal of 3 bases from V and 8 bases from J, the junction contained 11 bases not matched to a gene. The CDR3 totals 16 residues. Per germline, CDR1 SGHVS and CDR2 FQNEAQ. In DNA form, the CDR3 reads TGTGCCAGCAGCTTGGAAGGAAGCGGGGGGAGCGATGAGCAGTTCTTC. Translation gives CASSLEGSGGSDEQFF.

The CDR3 nucleotides read TGTGCCAGCAGCTTAGATGGAGACGGCGATACGCAGTATTACGAGCAGTACGTC. It codes for CASSLDGDGDTQYYEQYV. V gene TRBV7-8 combines with J gene TRBJ2-7; no firm D call. V was trimmed by 1 base and J by 4 bases, leaving 23 bases between them. Germline CDR1 and CDR2: SGHVS and FQNEAQ. The CDR3 is 18 amino acids.